The TCR beta chain described here comes from a study of molecular identifiers for immune sequencing clone quantification. This clonotype was detected a few times. Trimming cost V 5 bases and J 8 bases; bases outside gene matches: 11. CDR3 length: 15 amino acids. Sorted naive CD8 T cells, roughly 20,000 to 1,100,000, were sequenced from 10%, 30% or 50% RNA. TCRdb reprocessed the PCR reads with MiXCR, giving one entry per CDR3 protein. Here the sample spans a few hundred thousand distinct CDR3 sequences, roughly a quarter being singletons. Sequencing was done on a sample of naive CD8+ T cells from blood, with Jurkat cell RNA spiked in. Subset denoted: FACS-sorted CD8+CD4-CCR7+CD45RA+ naive T cells. This TCR derives from a human donor in good health. Some libraries in this study had Jurkat cell RNA spiked in. This chain joins TRBV12-3 or TRBV12-4 and TRBJ1-4; 7 bases are shared with TRBD1. The CDR3 region is CASSPTTGLVEKLFF. As DNA, the CDR3 is TGTGCCAGCAGTCCAACGACAGGGTTGGTGGAAAAACTGTTTTTT.